This T cell receptor beta chain comes out of a study of T cells in narcolepsy. Study-level points and caveats: In some patient and control memory CD4+ samples, autoreactive clones were absent. Comparing one patient's CSF and blood CD4+ clonotypes highlighted HCRT- and TRIB2-specific autoreactive clonotypes. Healthy controls reportedly lacked the autoreactive clonotypes serially found in patients' blood.

TCRdb keeps only in-frame clones here, not all; method: immunoSEQ multiplex PCR. The sample has fewer than 40,000 clones, less than 85% seen once. Germline CDR1 reads SNHLY; CDR2 reads FYNNEI. V dropped 4 bases and J dropped 0 bases, with 15 bases sitting between them. The CDR3 has 16 residues. On this clone itself: What it binds is not known.

The chain recombines TRBV2 with TRBJ1-2, with D perhaps TRBD1 (5 bases). The sequenced sample was CD45RA- memory CD4+ T cells from PBMCs. The sequence came from a human donor with narcolepsy. CDR3 in DNA: TGTGCCAGCAGTGCCCGCAGCGGGGGGTCTAACTATGGCTACACCTTC. It specifies CASSARSGGSNYGYTF. Full variable domain (missing parts from reference TRBV2 and TRBJ1-2): EPEVTQTPSHQVTQMGQEVILRCVPISNHLYFYWYRQILGQKVEFLVSFYNNEISEKSEIFDDQFSVERPDGSNFTLKIRSTKLEDSAMYFCASSARSGGSNYGYTFGSGTRLTVV.